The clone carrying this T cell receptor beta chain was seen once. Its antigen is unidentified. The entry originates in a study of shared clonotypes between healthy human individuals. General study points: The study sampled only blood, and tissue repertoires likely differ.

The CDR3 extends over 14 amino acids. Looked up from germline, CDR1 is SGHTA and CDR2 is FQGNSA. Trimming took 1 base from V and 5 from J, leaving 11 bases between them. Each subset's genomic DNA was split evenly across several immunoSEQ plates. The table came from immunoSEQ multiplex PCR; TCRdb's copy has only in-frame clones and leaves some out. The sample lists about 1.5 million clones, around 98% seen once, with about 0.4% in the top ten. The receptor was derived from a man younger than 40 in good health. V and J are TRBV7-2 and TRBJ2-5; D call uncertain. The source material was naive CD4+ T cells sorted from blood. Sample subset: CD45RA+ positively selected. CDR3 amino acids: CASSLGPLGETQYF. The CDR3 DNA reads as TGTGCCAGCAGCTTAGGGCCCCTGGGGGAGACCCAGTACTTC.